This T cell receptor (beta chain) was found in a study of blood T cell repertoires in COVID-19. The wider study: Both acute and convalescent COVID-19 samples were obtained from the United States, Italy and Spain. PBMCs, B-cell-depleted T cells, or T cells provided the cDNA or gDNA that made up the material.

Assay: immunoSEQ multiplex PCR; the TCRdb copy retains only in-frame clones and omits some. The profile covers 50,000 to 80,000 clones, with 75% to 95% appearing a single time and around 9.1% taken by the ten largest. This receptor was obtained from a woman of 80 years or more with active COVID-19. The sample consisted of peripheral blood.

CDR3 residues: CASRDGTSGLTDTQYF. CDR3 bases: TGCGCCAGCAGGGACGGGACTAGCGGACTCACAGATACGCAGTATTTT. The chain couples TRBV4-1 to TRBJ2-3; 11 bases are a match to TRBD2. J was trimmed by 2 bases and V by 6 bases; bases with no gene match: 7. Germline V gene data show CDR1 as MGHRA and CDR2 as YSYEKL. The CDR3 is 16 residues long.